The 24 T cell receptor beta chains presented below share a single source sample, sequenced in a study of CD8 T cells in ankylosing spondylitis. TCRdb analysed the 5' RACE reads with MiXCR anew, one entry per CDR3 protein. The data contain about 140,000 distinct CDR3 sequences, 7% to 8% of them seen just once; the ten biggest clones take up 9.5% to 15%. Sample: blood, either unsorted or a sorted T cell fraction (not recorded which). Every receptor here comes from a female donor with ankylosing spondylitis or in good health (not recorded which).

This clonotype showed up many times. This chain connects TRBV5-1 to TRBJ2-7, with TRBD2 matching 9 bases. Germline loops: CDR1 SGHRS, CDR2 YFSETQ. The CDR3 sequence is 14 residues long. V shed 3 bases, J shed 1 base, and the junction held 2 bases outside the gene matches. The CDR3 region has the DNA TGCGCCAGCAGCTCGACTAGCGGATCCTACGAGCAGTACTTC. Translation gives CASSSTSGSYEQYF.

This clonotype appeared many times. This sequence joins TRBV5-5 and TRBJ2-5, with 7 positions matching TRBD1. This CDR3 spans 16 amino acids. The J segment lost 2 bases and the V segment lost 2 bases, leaving 9 bases of the junction unmatched. Germline V CDR1 and CDR2: SGHKS, YYEKEE (reference sequence). The CDR3: CASSLAITGAQETQYF. The CDR3 nucleotides are TGTGCCAGCAGCTTAGCGATAACAGGGGCTCAAGAGACCCAGTACTTC.

The chain is built from TRBV7-2 and TRBJ2-7, with D possibly matching TRBD2 (6 bases). V was shortened by 1 base and J by 4 bases, with 11 bases between the two germline ends. Per germline, CDR1 SGHTA and CDR2 FQGNSA. This CDR3 is 14 amino acids long. The CDR3: CASSLGRVAYEQYF. The CDR3 bases are TGTGCCAGCAGCTTAGGGAGGGTAGCTTACGAGCAGTACTTC.

This clonotype has ten or more counts. The chain employs TRBV18 and TRBJ2-2; unclear D gene. The V end lost 3 bases, the J end lost 1 base, and 3 bases lay between the germline ends. The CDR3 covers 13 residues. Germline V gives CDR1 KGHSH, CDR2 LQKENI. The CDR3 DNA follows: TGTGCCAGCTCACCCCAGAACACCGGGGAGCTGTTTTTT. Translating it yields CASSPQNTGELFF.

This clonotype occurred many times. The chain combines TRBV20-1 with TRBJ1-1; no definite D call. CDR1 and CDR2 (germline): DFQATT, SNEGSKA (reference sequence). The CDR3 covers 12 residues. Trimming removed 6 bases from V and 2 bases from J, with 10 bases in between. CDR3 DNA sequence: TGCAGTGCCGCGCCGGTTAACACTGAAGCTTTCTTT. It encodes CSAAPVNTEAFF.

This clonotype has at least ten counts. The chain employs TRBV6-1 and TRBJ1-2; D perhaps matches TRBD1 (5 bases). Trimming cost V 4 bases and J 5 bases, with 17 bases left between them. This CDR3 contains 15 residues. Germline CDR1 MNHNS, CDR2 SASEGT. DNA for the CDR3: TGTGCCAGCAGTGCCCGGGACGGCAATTCTTATGGCTACACCTTC. Translating gives CASSARDGNSYGYTF.

This clonotype came up many times. This sequence joins TRBV6-1 and TRBJ2-7; D not certain. The CDR3 is made up of 14 amino acids. Deletions cut 1 base from V and 2 bases from J, with 9 bases between. CDR1 and CDR2 from the germline V gene are MNHNS and SASEGT. CDR3: CASSEEPQTYEQYF. The CDR3 DNA follows: TGTGCCAGCAGTGAAGAACCACAGACCTACGAGCAGTACTTC.

This clonotype was seen at least ten times. The chain uses TRBV25-1 and TRBJ1-1; D perhaps matches TRBD1 (5 bases). V lost 8 bases and J 1 base, leaving 8 bases between the germline ends. Germline CDR1 is MGHDK and CDR2 is SYGVNS. CDR3 length: 12 residues. This CDR3 is CASRDWNTEAFF. CDR3 DNA sequence: TGTGCCAGCCGGGACTGGAACACTGAAGCTTTCTTT. Full variable domain (missing parts from reference TRBV25-1 and TRBJ1-1): EADIYQTPRYLVIGTGKKITLECSQTMGHDKMYWYQQDPGMELHLIHYSYGVNSTEKGDLSSESTVSRIRTEHFPLTLESARPSHTSQYLCASRDWNTEAFFGQGTRLTVV.

This clonotype has at least ten counts. Germline is not matched at one junction end, which may reflect a read error. V gene TRBV7-7 combines with J gene TRBJ2-5, with D perhaps matching TRBD1 (5 bases). The CDR3 is 14 amino acids. Germline V gene lookup returns CDR1 SSHAT and CDR2 FNYEAQ (reference sequence). The CDR3 loop reads CASSSDKRGETQYF. In DNA, the CDR3 is TGTGCTAGCAGCTCGGACAAGCGCGGAGAGACCCAGTACTTC.

Ten or more counts support this clonotype. V usage is TRBV5-1 and J usage is TRBJ2-5; D uncertain. V was cut by 3 bases and J by 1 base, with 7 bases left in between. This CDR3 is 13 amino acids long. Germline values: CDR1 SGHRS, CDR2 YFSETQ. The CDR3 DNA reads as TGCGCCAGCAGCTCTCCTACCCAAGAGACCCAGTACTTC. Its translation: CASSSPTQETQYF.

This clonotype was observed at least ten times. The chain is built from TRBV4-1 and TRBJ2-1; 10 bases line up with TRBD2. The germline CDR1 and CDR2 sequences are MGHRA and YSYEKL. V lost 2 bases and J lost 7; bases outside the gene matches: 20. There are 20 residues in the CDR3. The CDR3 DNA reads TGCGCCAGCAGCCAATTACCTCCTCGACTAGCGGGTTTTAGAGAGAATGAGCAGTTCTTC. Amino acid sequence: CASSQLPPRLAGFRENEQFF.

This clonotype was counted at least ten times. This chain joins TRBV20-1 and TRBJ2-5, with 7 nucleotides matching TRBD1. With 6 bases clipped from V and 2 bases from J, the junction kept 6 bases outside the gene matches. The CDR3 has 13 residues. The germline V gene encodes CDR1 DFQATT and CDR2 SNEGSKA (reference sequence). The CDR3, as DNA: TGCAGTGCGAACCCGGGACAGCAAGAGACCCAGTACTTC. This sequence encodes CSANPGQQETQYF.

This clonotype was observed many times. The chain is built from TRBV20-1 and TRBJ1-5, with D perhaps TRBD1 (5 bases). The length of the CDR3 is 15 residues. V lost 6 bases and J 11 bases, leaving 26 bases between the germline ends. Germline V gives CDR1 DFQATT, CDR2 SNEGSKA (reference sequence). The chain's CDR3 is CSARATTQGGLAQHF. The CDR3 nucleotides read TGCAGTGCAAGGGCTACGACGCAGGGAGGTTTGGCCCAGCATTTT.

J is TRBJ2-7 and V is TRBV20-1; 9 nucleotides agree with TRBD1. J was trimmed by 4 bases and V by 3 bases; bases with no gene match: 1. CDR3 length: 12 amino acids. Germline loops: CDR1 DFQATT, CDR2 SNEGSKA (reference sequence). CDR3 residues: CSASDRGYEQYF. The CDR3 bases are TGCAGTGCTAGCGACAGGGGGTACGAGCAGTACTTC.

This clonotype was counted many times. This chain joins TRBV12-3 or TRBV12-4 and TRBJ1-1; D ambiguous. V lost 2 bases and J 5 bases, leaving 12 bases between the germline ends. The CDR3 covers 14 residues. The CDR3 sequence is CASSLPPGVTEAFF. The DNA for the CDR3 is TGTGCCAGCAGTTTACCGCCAGGCGTTACTGAAGCTTTCTTT.

This clonotype was counted ten times or more. V and J are TRBV2 and TRBJ1-1; 10 bases match TRBD1. Germline V gene lookup returns CDR1 SNHLY and CDR2 FYNNEI. Trimming cost V 4 bases and J 5 bases; bases outside gene matches: 10. This CDR3 region has 16 residues. In DNA form, the CDR3 reads TGTGCCAGCAGTGCAAGAGACAGGGGGCCTAAAACTGAAGCTTTCTTT. This sequence encodes CASSARDRGPKTEAFF. The full variable domain, rest sourced from reference TRBV2 and TRBJ1-1, is EPEVTQTPSHQVTQMGQEVILRCVPISNHLYFYWYRQILGQKVEFLVSFYNNEISEKSEIFDDQFSVERPDGSNFTLKIRSTKLEDSAMYFCASSARDRGPKTEAFFGQGTRLTVV.

J is TRBJ1-5 and V is TRBV24-1; the D gene is possibly TRBD1 (6 bases). The V gene's germline CDR1 is KGHDR and CDR2 SFDVKD. This CDR3 contains 14 residues. V lost 5 bases and J lost 1, with 8 bases in between. CDR3 DNA: TGTGCCACCAGTGCTGGACAGAGCAATCAGCCCCAGCATTTT. Translated: CATSAGQSNQPQHF.

At least ten counts were recorded for this clonotype. V usage is TRBV4-1 and J usage is TRBJ2-7; D unresolved. Germline CDR1 reads MGHRA; CDR2 reads YSYEKL. The CDR3 runs 14 residues. V shed 3 bases and J shed 4 bases, with 13 bases lying between them. This CDR3 reads CASSQSFSGYEQYF. CDR3 DNA: TGCGCCAGCAGCCAGTCGTTTTCGGGTTACGAGCAGTACTTC.

This clonotype was counted many times. V and J are TRBV5-5 and TRBJ2-7, with 7 bases aligning to TRBD1. This CDR3 spans 12 amino acids. Germline values: CDR1 SGHKS, CDR2 YYEKEE (reference sequence). Trimming cost V 4 bases and J 3 bases; bases outside gene matches: 1. CDR3 coding DNA: TGTGCCAGCAGCACAGGGGTCTACGAGCAGTACTTC. Translation: CASSTGVYEQYF.

This clonotype was counted ten times or more. The V and J genes are TRBV5-1 and TRBJ2-6, with D possibly being TRBD2 (5 bases). The CDR3 length is 16 residues. The V gene lost 1 base and the J gene lost 1 base, with 9 bases spanning the gap. The germline gives CDR1 SGHRS, CDR2 YFSETQ. CDR3 bases: TGCGCCAGCAGCTTGTTCGGGGATTCTGGGGCCAACGTCCTGACTTTC. This translates into CASSLFGDSGANVLTF.

This clonotype was seen ten or more times. The chain is built from TRBV4-3 and TRBJ1-4; D is perhaps TRBD1 (5 bases). V lost 2 bases, J lost 8 bases, and 18 bases lay in between. There are 16 residues in the CDR3. Germline-derived CDR1 and CDR2 are LGHNA and YSLEER. CDR3: CASSQTGGASLEKLFF. CDR3 DNA sequence: TGCGCCAGCAGCCAAACTGGCGGGGCATCATTAGAAAAACTGTTTTTT.

This clonotype was recorded a few times. The chain has TRBV28 and TRBJ2-2; 7 bases fit TRBD1. V trimming: 7 bases; J trimming: 2 bases; junction bases outside the gene matches: 7. CDR1 MDHEN and CDR2 SYDVKM come from the germline V gene. The CDR3 loop spans 15 amino acids. Here the CDR3 DNA reads TGTGCCAGCATAAGGGGGACAGTTAACACCGGGGAGCTGTTTTTT. It specifies CASIRGTVNTGELFF.

This clonotype was counted many times. The chain joins TRBV7-2 to TRBJ1-2, with TRBD1 identical over 8 bases. This CDR3 region has 16 residues. Trimming cost V 2 bases and J 7 bases; bases outside gene matches: 12. The V gene's germline CDR1 is SGHTA and CDR2 FQGNSA. The CDR3 sequence is CASSLMGTGGFGGYTF. The CDR3 DNA follows: TGTGCCAGCAGCTTAATGGGTACAGGGGGGTTTGGTGGCTACACCTTC. The whole variable domain, filled in from reference TRBV7-2 and TRBJ1-2, reads GAGVSQSPSNKVTEKGKDVELRCDPISGHTALYWYRQSLGQGLEFLIYFQGNSAPDKSGLPSDRFSAERTGGSVSTLTIQRTQQEDSAVYLCASSLMGTGGFGGYTFGSGTRLTVV.

The gene calls are TRBV12-3 or TRBV12-4 and TRBJ2-2; D uncertain. The germline V and J ends were trimmed by 6 bases and 1 base, with 9 bases remaining between them. This CDR3 region has 14 residues. The chain's CDR3 is CASSTGVNTGELFF. CDR3 coding DNA: TGTGCCAGCAGCACCGGAGTGAACACCGGGGAGCTGTTTTTT.